These 12 T cell receptor beta chains originate from one sample sequenced in a study of regulatory T cells in long-lasting Graves disease. Time point reported: persistent/refractory GD, antithyroid drugs over 5 years with positive TRAb. From PBMCs, RNA was extracted and then used to make the TCR library. The TCR beta library used iRepertoire HTBI primers with Arm-PCR amplification of CDR3. One entry per CDR3 protein results from TCRdb running MiXCR on the multiplex PCR reads. The table has 600,000 to 800,000 distinct CDR3 sequences, 25% to 35% seen once. This sample comprised peripheral blood mononuclear cells (PBMCs), obtained when the disease was refractory, from a patient treated with antithyroid drugs. The source of these receptors is a female donor with Graves disease.

The V call is TRBV28, the J call TRBJ2-7, with 7 bases fitting TRBD2. The CDR3 length is 16 residues. After removal of 6 bases from V and 0 bases from J, the junction contained 11 bases not matched to a gene. Germline V gene data show CDR1 as MDHEN and CDR2 as SYDVKM. CDR3 coding DNA: TGTGCCAGCAGCCGCCCCGGGGGGACCGTCTCCTACGAGCAGTACTTC. It codes for CASSRPGGTVSYEQYF. Looking up the rest from reference TRBV28 and TRBJ2-7 gives the full variable domain: DVKVTQSSRYLVKRTGEKVFLECVQDMDHENMFWYRQDPGLGLRLIYFSYDVKMKEKGDIPEGYSVSREKKERFSLILESASTNQTSMYLCASSRPGGTVSYEQYFGPGTRLTVT.

The rearrangement links TRBV12-5 to TRBJ2-7, with TRBD2 matching 12 bases. This CDR3 is 16 amino acids long. Germline V gives CDR1 LGHNT, CDR2 FRNRAP. V shed 5 bases, J shed 6 bases, and the junction held 11 bases outside the gene matches. The CDR3 region has the DNA TGTGCTAGTGGTCCCATCTTGACTAGCGGGAGCTTCGAGCAGTACTTC. Translated: CASGPILTSGSFEQYF.

This clonotype was detected many times. V is TRBV12-3 or TRBV12-4 and J is TRBJ1-3, with D unresolved. V gave up 8 bases and J gave up 2 bases, with 10 bases separating them. The CDR3 covers 13 residues. CDR3 DNA sequence: TGTGCCAGCGACCCGGGGACTGGAAACACCATATATTTT. Translation gives CASDPGTGNTIYF.

The chain joins TRBV6-2 or TRBV6-3 to TRBJ2-7, with TRBD2 matching 8 bases. CDR1 and CDR2 (germline): MNHEY, SVGEGT. V was pared by 4 bases and J by 2 bases, with 10 bases of the junction left unmatched. This CDR3 has 16 amino acids. The CDR3 loop reads CASSFPLAGSTYEQYF. Written as DNA, the CDR3 is TGTGCCAGCAGTTTCCCATTAGCGGGATCCACCTACGAGCAGTACTTC.

This clonotype was observed many times. V is TRBV12-3 or TRBV12-4 and J is TRBJ1-1, with 8 positions matching TRBD1. The CDR3 spans 13 residues. Losses at the gene ends were 4 bases for V and 7 bases for J; bases not matched to a gene: 5. The CDR3 is CASSSRQGIEAFF. DNA of the CDR3: TGTGCCAGCAGTTCCAGACAGGGGATTGAAGCTTTCTTT.

The CDR3 sequence: CASSVTGETYEQYF. The CDR3 nucleotides read TGTGCCAGCAGTGTCACCGGGGAGACCTACGAGCAGTACTTC. V gene TRBV12-3 or TRBV12-4 combines with J gene TRBJ2-7; possible D gene TRBD2, 5 bases. CDR3 length: 14 residues. V was clipped by 5 bases and J by 2 bases, with 13 bases between them.

This clonotype was observed a few times. CDR3 loop: CASSQAVCSYEQYF. DNA for the CDR3: TGTGCCAGCAGCCAAGCCGTCTGTTCCTACGAGCAGTACTTC. J is TRBJ2-7 and V is TRBV3-1, with D unclear. The germline V and J ends were trimmed by 1 base and 1 base, with 8 bases remaining between them. CDR1 is LGHDT, CDR2 YNNKEL, per germline (reference sequence). The CDR3 runs to 14 residues.

V usage is TRBV10-3 and J usage is TRBJ2-7; perhaps TRBD1 as D (5 bases). The germline gives CDR1 ENHRY, CDR2 SYGVKD. The CDR3 length is 13 residues. V lost 0 bases to trimming and J lost 4 bases, with 7 bases between them. The CDR3 protein is CAISESRGYEQYF. CDR3 coding DNA: TGTGCCATCAGTGAGTCTAGGGGTTACGAGCAGTACTTC.

The rearrangement links TRBV20-1 to TRBJ1-1; TRBD1 is a possible D gene (5 bases). CDR3 size: 14 residues. Per germline, CDR1 DFQATT and CDR2 SNEGSKA (reference sequence). V lost 0 bases, J lost 5 bases, and 13 bases lay in between. CDR3 nucleotide sequence: TGCAGTGCTAGAGAGCGGGGGGGATGGACTGAAGCTTTCTTT. This sequence encodes CSARERGGWTEAFF.

Turning to this clonotype: One end of the junction is discordant with germline, which a read error may explain. V is TRBV3-1 and J is TRBJ1-4; D not resolved. The germline V gene encodes CDR1 LGHDT and CDR2 YNNKEL (reference sequence). CDR3 length equals 14 residues. The chain's CDR3 is CASSQGQGIGKLLF. CDR3 DNA: TGTGCCAGCAGCCAAGGCCAAGGGATTGGAAAACTGCTTTTT.

This clonotype was recorded many times. J is TRBJ2-5 and V is TRBV20-1, with TRBD1 identical over 7 bases. This CDR3 has 14 residues. V lost 3 bases to trimming and J lost 5 bases; unmatched junction nucleotides: 9. Germline loops: CDR1 DFQATT, CDR2 SNEGSKA (reference sequence). CDR3 region: CSARVRGGSETQYF. The CDR3 DNA is TGCAGTGCTAGGGTCAGAGGGGGCAGTGAGACCCAGTACTTC.

This clonotype was detected a few times. This chain uses TRBV20-1 with TRBJ1-4, with D possibly TRBD1 on 5 matching bases. This CDR3 has 15 residues. V was trimmed by 0 bases and J by 5 bases, leaving 13 bases between them. Germline V gives CDR1 DFQATT, CDR2 SNEGSKA (reference sequence). CDR3 residues: CSARDGTGGNEKLFF. Written as DNA, the CDR3 is TGCAGTGCTAGAGATGGGACGGGAGGGAATGAAAAACTGTTTTTT.